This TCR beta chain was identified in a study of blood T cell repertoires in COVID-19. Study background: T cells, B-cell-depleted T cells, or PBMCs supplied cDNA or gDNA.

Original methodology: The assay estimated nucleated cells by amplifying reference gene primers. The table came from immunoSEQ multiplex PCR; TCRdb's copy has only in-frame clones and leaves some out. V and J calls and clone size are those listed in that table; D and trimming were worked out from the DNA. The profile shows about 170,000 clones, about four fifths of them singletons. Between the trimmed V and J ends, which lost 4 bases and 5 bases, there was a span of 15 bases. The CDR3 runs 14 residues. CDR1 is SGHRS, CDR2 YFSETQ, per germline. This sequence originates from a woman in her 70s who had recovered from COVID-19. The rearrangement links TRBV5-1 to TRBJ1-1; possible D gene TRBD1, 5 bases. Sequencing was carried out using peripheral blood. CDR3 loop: CASSQAGGGTEAFF. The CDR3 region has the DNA TGCGCCAGCAGCCAGGCGGGGGGAGGTACTGAAGCTTTCTTT.